The rows below give T cell receptor beta chains drawn from one sample of a study of blood T cell repertoires in COVID-19. The repertoire was sequenced with immunoSEQ multiplex PCR; TCRdb's copy has only in-frame clones and lacks some. This table holds roughly 130,000 clones, 84% found once. Sequencing was carried out using PBMCs or T cells enriched from blood (not recorded which). These receptors were obtained from a woman between 50 and 59 years old with acute COVID-19. CDR3s include the opening cysteine and the closing phenylalanine or tryptophan. Fields, in order: V gene, clone size, J gene, D gene, CDR3 protein, CDR3 DNA. A D gene is named only where the DNA matches it firmly. Clone size is not always given. Where it is, it says once, few, many or a class for expanded clones.

>TRBV24-1|NA|TRBJ2-1|NA
CATSGQSDEQFF
TGTGCCACCAGTGGGCAGTCCGATGAGCAGTTCTTC
>TRBV5-1|NA|TRBJ2-1|TRBD2
CASSLQTSGSNEQFF
TGCGCCAGCAGCTTGCAGACTAGCGGGAGCAATGAGCAGTTCTTC
>TRBV30|NA|TRBJ2-3|TRBD2
CAWSAGLAGLWADTQYF
TGTGCCTGGAGCGCGGGACTAGCGGGACTTTGGGCAGATACGCAGTATTTT
>TRBV7-3|NA|TRBJ2-3|NA
CASSSFGGSRGDTQYF
TGTGCCAGCAGCTCCTTTGGAGGGTCGCGCGGGGATACGCAGTATTTT
>TRBV7-8|NA|TRBJ1-5|NA
CASSPYRVGNQPQHF
TGTGCCAGCAGCCCCTACAGGGTTGGCAATCAGCCCCAGCATTTT
>TRBV3-1/TRBV3-2|NA|TRBJ1-2|NA
CASSQLYGYTF
TGTGCCAGCAGCCAACTATATGGCTACACCTTC
>TRBV13|NA|TRBJ1-4|TRBD1
CASSSRDSPATNEKLFF
TGTGCCAGCAGCTCCAGGGACAGTCCTGCAACTAATGAAAAACTGTTTTTT
>TRBV2|NA|TRBJ2-2|NA
CASRDLMNTGELFF
TGTGCCAGCAGGGACTTAATGAACACCGGGGAGCTGTTTTTT
>TRBV7-6|NA|TRBJ2-5|NA
CASSPRDSMLQETQYF
TGTGCCAGCAGCCCGAGAGACAGTATGCTACAAGAGACCCAGTACTTC
>TRBV7-9|NA|TRBJ2-7|NA
CASSPVGGIYYEQYF
TGTGCCAGCAGCCCGGTGGGAGGCATATACTACGAGCAGTACTTC
>TRBV7-3|many|TRBJ2-1|NA
CASSLTPGSYNEQFF
TGTGCCAGCAGCTTAACCCCGGGTAGCTACAATGAGCAGTTCTTC
>TRBV5-1|few|TRBJ2-2|TRBD2
CASSVAGIGTGELFF
TGCGCCAGCAGCGTAGCGGGAATAGGGACCGGGGAGCTGTTTTTT
>TRBV7-9|NA|TRBJ2-3|NA
CASSKYPLSTDTQYF
TGTGCCAGCAGCAAATACCCCCTATCCACAGATACGCAGTATTTT
>TRBV7-8|NA|TRBJ2-1|NA
CASSYSSGTGYNEQFF
TGTGCCAGCAGCTACTCCTCCGGGACTGGCTACAATGAGCAGTTCTTC
>TRBV16|NA|TRBJ2-2|NA
CASSQSSGSGELFF
TGTGCCAGCAGCCAATCATCGGGGTCCGGGGAGCTGTTTTTT
>TRBV3-1/TRBV3-2|NA|TRBJ2-5|TRBD1
CASSQPGQGQETQYF
TGTGCCAGCAGCCAACCCGGACAGGGGCAAGAGACCCAGTACTTC
>TRBV5-1|NA|TRBJ2-5|TRBD2
CASSPGTSGIQETQYF
TGCGCCAGCAGCCCCGGGACTAGCGGGATTCAAGAGACCCAGTACTTC
>TRBV15|NA|TRBJ1-1|NA
CATSRLTGSNTEAFF
TGTGCCACCAGCAGACTCACGGGATCGAACACTGAAGCTTTCTTT
>TRBV5-4|few|TRBJ2-3|NA
CASSSGLVTTDTQYF
TGTGCCAGCAGCTCCGGACTGGTGACTACAGATACGCAGTATTTT
>TRBV19|NA|TRBJ2-3|TRBD1
CATGTGTDGDTQYF
TGTGCCACCGGGACAGGGACCGACGGAGATACGCAGTATTTT
>TRBV9|NA|TRBJ1-1|NA
CASSLQGQGKAFF
TGTGCCAGCAGCCTTCAAGGGCAGGGAAAAGCTTTCTTT
>TRBV27|NA|TRBJ1-6|NA
CASSLGGGQYSPLHF
TGTGCCAGCAGTTTGGGCGGGGGACAATATTCACCCCTCCACTTT
>TRBV7-6|NA|TRBJ1-6|NA
CASSLAGSSSYNSPLHF
TGTGCCAGCAGCTTAGCTGGTTCCAGCTCCTATAATTCACCCCTCCACTTT
>TRBV30|NA|TRBJ2-3|NA
CAWSHWTEGADTQYF
TGTGCCTGGAGTCATTGGACGGAGGGCGCAGATACGCAGTATTTT
>TRBV27|once|TRBJ1-2|NA
CASSYKDSYGYTF
TGTGCCAGCAGTTACAAAGACAGCTATGGCTACACCTTC
>TRBV14|NA|TRBJ2-7|NA
CASSRRGTYEQYF
TGTGCCAGCAGCCGGAGGGGTACCTACGAGCAGTACTTC
>TRBV7-6|NA|TRBJ2-1|TRBD2
CASSLVAGGRNGNEQFF
TGTGCCAGCAGCTTAGTCGCTGGCGGGAGGAATGGCAATGAGCAGTTCTTC
>TRBV14|NA|TRBJ2-3|TRBD2
CASSQDKRERPTDTQYF
TGTGCCAGCAGCCAAGATAAGCGGGAGAGGCCCACAGATACGCAGTATTTT
>TRBV28|NA|TRBJ1-2|TRBD1
CASSPDRVNGYTF
TGTGCCAGCAGCCCAGACAGGGTTAATGGCTACACCTTC
>TRBV28|NA|TRBJ2-1|NA
CASSSADEQFF
TGTGCCAGCAGCTCCGCGGATGAGCAGTTCTTC
>TRBV9|NA|TRBJ2-2|NA
CASSMRYTGELFF
TGTGCCAGCAGCATGAGATACACCGGGGAGCTGTTTTTT
>TRBV5-1|NA|TRBJ2-7|TRBD2
CASSLSGLAGGNEQYF
TGCGCCAGCAGCTTGTCGGGACTAGCGGGAGGAAACGAGCAGTACTTC
>TRBV29-1|few|TRBJ2-7|NA
CSVVGGIPGEQYF
TGCAGCGTTGTGGGCGGGATCCCTGGGGAGCAGTACTTC
>TRBV5-4|NA|TRBJ2-3|NA
CASSLATGLRTDTQYF
TGTGCCAGCAGCTTGGCTACGGGACTTAGAACGGATACGCAGTATTTT
>TRBV6-2/TRBV6-3|NA|TRBJ1-1|TRBD1
CASSHEDRVRTEAFF
TGTGCCAGCAGCCACGAAGACAGGGTGCGCACTGAAGCTTTCTTT
>TRBV7-2|NA|TRBJ1-5|NA
CASSLAQGLNQPQHF
TGTGCCAGCAGCTTAGCTCAGGGCTTAAATCAGCCCCAGCATTTT
>TRBV6-5|NA|TRBJ2-7|NA
CASRGTNLNYEQYF
TGTGCCAGCAGAGGGACAAATTTAAACTACGAGCAGTACTTC
>TRBV9|NA|TRBJ1-2|TRBD1
CASSALGQGANGYTF
TGTGCCAGCAGCGCCCTGGGACAGGGTGCGAATGGCTACACCTTC
>TRBV2|NA|TRBJ2-1|TRBD2
CASSVFMGLAGPRGGGSYNEQFF
TGTGCCAGCAGTGTATTCATGGGACTAGCGGGCCCCCGGGGAGGTGGCTCCTACAATGAGCAGTTCTTC
>TRBV11-2|NA|TRBJ1-2|NA
CASSPAAVTNYGYTF
TGTGCCAGCAGTCCGGCGGCAGTGACTAACTATGGCTACACCTTC
>TRBV7-9|NA|TRBJ2-5|NA
CASSSLRGETQYF
TGTGCCAGCAGCTCCCTTCGAGGGGAGACCCAGTACTTC
>TRBV7-3|once|TRBJ1-5|NA
CASSPQTWGNQPQHF
TGTGCCAGCAGCCCGCAGACTTGGGGCAATCAGCCCCAGCATTTT
>TRBV2|NA|TRBJ2-7|TRBD2
CATGFAAGYEQYF
TGTGCCACCGGTTTCGCAGCGGGGTACGAGCAGTACTTC
>TRBV6-4|NA|TRBJ1-1|NA
CASKLDTTNTEAFF
TGTGCCAGCAAATTGGACACAACGAACACTGAAGCTTTCTTT
>TRBV11-2|NA|TRBJ1-2|TRBD1
CASSLRQGGLYGYTF
TGTGCCAGCAGCTTGAGACAGGGGGGCCTCTATGGCTACACCTTC
>TRBV5-1|NA|TRBJ1-1|NA
CATARGPGDTEAFF
TGCGCCACCGCTCGGGGCCCGGGAGACACTGAAGCTTTCTTT
>TRBV18|NA|TRBJ2-1|TRBD1
CASSQSGTANYNEQFF
TGTGCCAGCTCCCAATCCGGGACAGCTAACTACAATGAGCAGTTCTTC
>TRBV7-9|NA|TRBJ2-3|NA
CASSLCPGAACNTQYF
TGTGCCAGCAGCTTATGCCCAGGGGCCGCCTGTAATACGCAGTATTTT
>TRBV5-1|NA|TRBJ2-7|TRBD2
CASSPGGSYEQYF
TGCGCCAGCAGCCCGGGGGGGTCGTACGAGCAGTACTTC
>TRBV6-5|NA|TRBJ2-7|TRBD2
CASSYREGYEQYF
TGTGCCAGCAGTTACAGGGAGGGCTACGAGCAGTACTTC
>TRBV3-1/TRBV3-2|NA|TRBJ2-1|TRBD2
CASSLTSGRINEQFF
TGTGCCAGCAGCCTAACTAGCGGGAGGATTAATGAGCAGTTCTTC
>TRBV7-9|NA|TRBJ2-7|NA
CASSLVAADLRYEQYF
TGTGCCAGCAGCTTAGTGGCGGCGGATCTACGCTACGAGCAGTACTTC
>TRBV5-4|once|TRBJ2-5|TRBD2
CASSLGFSGSVKTQYF
TGTGCCAGCAGCTTGGGGTTTAGCGGGAGTGTTAAGACCCAGTACTTC
>TRBV5-1|NA|TRBJ2-7|TRBD1
CASSQTGQKTYEQYF
TGCGCCAGCAGCCAGACGGGACAGAAAACCTACGAGCAGTACTTC